These T cell receptor beta chains were read from a single sample in a study of cytomegalovirus exposure and HLA in healthy donors. TCRdb's table, derived via immunoSEQ multiplex PCR, lists solely in-frame clones and lacks some. The table includes 90,000 to 150,000 clones, roughly 63% detected once. What was sequenced was PBMCs. These receptors all come from a man between 35 and 55 years old in good health and CMV-seropositive. Both conserved end residues are part of each CDR3. Each record gives: V gene, clone size, CDR3 length, D gene, J gene, CDR3 DNA, CDR3 protein. D genes are given only for firm matches. Size values are once, few and many counts, or a class for expanded clones, and some rows have none.

V: TRBV7-2
size: .
length: 15
D: .
J: TRBJ2-3
DNA: TGTGCCAGCAGCTTAGGCTCCGGGGGCACAGATACGCAGTATTTT
CDR3: CASSLGSGGTDTQYF

V: TRBV19
size: .
length: 13
D: TRBD1
J: TRBJ1-2
DNA: TGTGCCAGCAGCCCCACAGGGGCCCGGGGCTACACCTTC
CDR3: CASSPTGARGYTF

V: TRBV7-3
size: .
length: 17
D: TRBD1
J: TRBJ2-5
DNA: TGTGCCAGCAGCTTACTTGGTGGACAGGGATTTGGGGAGACCCAGTACTTC
CDR3: CASSLLGGQGFGETQYF

V: TRBV6-5
size: .
length: 13
D: TRBD1
J: TRBJ1-2
DNA: TGTGCCAGCAGCCAGGGACAGGCCTATGGCTACACCTTC
CDR3: CASSQGQAYGYTF

V: TRBV27
size: .
length: 22
D: TRBD2
J: TRBJ2-4
DNA: TGTGCCAGCAGTGCCAAGGGGGGAGGCGGGGGACTAGCGGGAGTGAGGAGAAACATTCAGTACTTC
CDR3: CASSAKGGGGGLAGVRRNIQYF

V: TRBV5-1
size: .
length: 18
D: TRBD1
J: TRBJ1-1
DNA: TGCGCCAGCAGCTTCCAAGACAGGGGGGAAGGTTTGGACACTGAAGCTTTCTTT
CDR3: CASSFQDRGEGLDTEAFF

V: TRBV2
size: .
length: 11
D: .
J: TRBJ1-2
DNA: TGTGCCAGCCTCGGGTTTGGTGGCTACACCTTC
CDR3: CASLGFGGYTF

V: TRBV5-1
size: .
length: 14
D: .
J: TRBJ1-1
DNA: TGCGCCAGCAGCCACCTACAGGGTAAGACTGAAGCTTTCTTT
CDR3: CASSHLQGKTEAFF

V: TRBV28
size: .
length: 11
D: .
J: TRBJ2-7
DNA: TGTGCCAGCAGTCAGGTCAAACCGCAGTACTTC
CDR3: CASSQVKPQYF

V: TRBV5-1
size: .
length: 16
D: TRBD1
J: TRBJ1-1
DNA: TGCGCCAGCAGCTTGGGGCCGACAGGGGCGAACACTGAAGCTTTCTTT
CDR3: CASSLGPTGANTEAFF

V: TRBV4-2
size: few
length: 16
D: .
J: TRBJ1-5
DNA: TGTGCCAGCAGCCAAGATTCCTTCCGGGTCAATCAGCCCCAGCATTTT
CDR3: CASSQDSFRVNQPQHF

V: TRBV28
size: few
length: 14
D: TRBD2
J: TRBJ2-1
DNA: TGTGCCAGCACTCCGGGACTAGTTAAGGTCGAGCAGTTCTTC
CDR3: CASTPGLVKVEQFF

V: TRBV28
size: .
length: 13
D: .
J: TRBJ1-2
DNA: TGTGCCAGCTGGGGGCGGCGAGGCTATGGCTACACCTTC
CDR3: CASWGRRGYGYTF

V: TRBV4-3
size: once
length: 15
D: .
J: TRBJ2-1
DNA: TGCGCCAGCAGCCAAGTAGGGGGTACCAACAATGAGCAGTTCTTC
CDR3: CASSQVGGTNNEQFF

V: TRBV5-1
size: .
length: 13
D: .
J: TRBJ1-3
DNA: TGCGCCAGCAGCTTCGGAGGGATAGACACCATATATTTT
CDR3: CASSFGGIDTIYF

V: TRBV25-1
size: .
length: 13
D: .
J: TRBJ2-7
DNA: TGTGCCAGCAGTGACCCGGACACCTACGAGCAGTACTTC
CDR3: CASSDPDTYEQYF

V: TRBV9
size: .
length: 16
D: TRBD2
J: TRBJ2-1
DNA: TGTGCCAGCAGCGCCCGACTAGCGGGGGCGAACAATGAGCAGTTCTTC
CDR3: CASSARLAGANNEQFF

V: TRBV5-1
size: .
length: 16
D: TRBD1
J: TRBJ2-2
DNA: TGCGCCAGCAGCTGGGACAGGGCCTCGAACACCGGGGAGCTGTTTTTT
CDR3: CASSWDRASNTGELFF

V: TRBV6-5
size: .
length: 13
D: .
J: TRBJ2-3
DNA: TGTGCCAGCAGTGCCCCAGGGATGGGTACGCAGTATTTT
CDR3: CASSAPGMGTQYF

V: TRBV2
size: .
length: 15
D: TRBD2
J: TRBJ2-2
DNA: TGTGCCAGCAGGGCTAGCGGGGTTGACACCGGGGAGCTGTTTTTT
CDR3: CASRASGVDTGELFF

V: TRBV28
size: few
length: 14
D: TRBD1
J: TRBJ1-1
DNA: TGTGCCAGCAGTTTTTCAGGGGGCGAAAGAGAAGCTTTCTTT
CDR3: CASSFSGGEREAFF

V: TRBV18
size: .
length: 17
D: TRBD2
J: TRBJ2-1
DNA: TGTGCCAGCTCACCACCGAATAGCGGGAGTGGATACAATGAGCAGTTCTTC
CDR3: CASSPPNSGSGYNEQFF

V: TRBV28
size: .
length: 16
D: TRBD2
J: TRBJ2-1
DNA: TGTGCCAGCAGTTCCCCTGGCGGGAGGGCCGGCGATGAGCAGTTCTTC
CDR3: CASSSPGGRAGDEQFF

V: TRBV6-4
size: few
length: 13
D: TRBD1
J: TRBJ1-1
DNA: TGTGCCAGCGGACAGGCCATGAACACTGAAGCTTTCTTT
CDR3: CASGQAMNTEAFF